These T cell receptor beta chains were read from a single sample in a study of a mutant IDH1 vaccine in newly diagnosed glioma. These receptors have no identified antigens. Libraries were prepared by immunoSEQ multiplex PCR; TCRdb keeps only in-frame clonotypes and omits some of them. The data show roughly 56,000 clones, approximately 71% seen once. The sequences come from PBMCs, collected from a glioma patient whose treatment included an IDH1 peptide vaccine. The receptors here all came from a man aged 45-65 years with glioma. CDR3s leave out the opening cysteine and the closing phenylalanine or tryptophan.

J gene	V gene	CDR3 protein
TRBJ1-5	TRBV5-6	ASSYLTGRNQPQH
TRBJ1-5	TRBV7-8	ASSLQGQGVGQPQH
TRBJ1-1	TRBV29-1	SARQLMNTEAF
TRBJ1-1	TRBV6-6	ASTGGVDTEAF
TRBJ1-4	TRBV29-1	SVAGTGEKLF
TRBJ2-1	TRBV6-5	ASSYDSYNEQF
TRBJ1-1	TRBV9	ASKGKGLNTEAF
TRBJ2-4	TRBV5-1	ASSLGTSENIQY
TRBJ1-6	TRBV14	ASSQLYNSPLH
TRBJ1-1	TRBV10-3	AIRAGEISEAF
TRBJ1-1	TRBV14	ASSQRGSAF
TRBJ1-4	TRBV5-1	ASSLSSGGGNEKLF
TRBJ2-7	TRBV7-2	ASSRGEREQY
TRBJ2-6	TRBV2	ASSAPTGANVLT